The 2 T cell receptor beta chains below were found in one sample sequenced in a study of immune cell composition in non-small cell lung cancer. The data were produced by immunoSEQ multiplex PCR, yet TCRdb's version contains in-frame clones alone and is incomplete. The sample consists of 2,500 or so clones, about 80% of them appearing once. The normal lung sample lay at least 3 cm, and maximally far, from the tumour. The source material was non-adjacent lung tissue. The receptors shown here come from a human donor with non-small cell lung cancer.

The CDR3 loop is CASRCSPLTGKAFF. The CDR3 DNA sequence: TGTGCAAGTCGCTGCAGCCCTCTGACAGGGAAAGCTTTCTTT. The V call is TRBV12-2, the J call TRBJ1-1; the table's D gene call, TRBD1, was not cross checked with the DNA. TRBV12-2 is shown as a pseudogene. This CDR3 spans 14 amino acids.

The CDR3 reads CASSLTGGRENIQYF. In DNA, the CDR3 is TGTGCCAGCAGCTTAACGGGGGGGCGGGAAAACATTCAGTACTTC. The gene calls are TRBV7-3 and TRBJ2-4; TRBD2 is a possible D gene (7 bases). CDR1 is SGHTA and CDR2 is FQGTGA in the germline V gene. The CDR3 extends over 15 amino acids. V lost 0 bases, J lost 5 bases, and 11 bases lay in between.